This is a list of T cell receptor beta chains from one sample in a study of cytomegalovirus exposure and HLA in healthy donors. TCRdb's copy holds only in-frame clones and misses some; the assay was immunoSEQ multiplex PCR. Of 210,000 or so clones listed, over 80% are singletons. Sequencing used PBMCs. All receptors derive from a woman between 45 and 65 years old in good health and CMV-seropositive. CDR3s include the opening cysteine and the closing phenylalanine or tryptophan. The D gene is left open where the match is weak. Some rows mark clone size as missing; the rest say once, few, many or name a class of expanded clone.

size	V	D	J	CDR3	DNA
.	TRBV14	TRBD1	TRBJ2-2	CASSQDVDRPDTGELFF	TGTGCCAGCAGCCAAGATGTGGACAGGCCCGACACCGGGGAGCTGTTTTTT
.	TRBV11-2	.	TRBJ1-6	CASSLNSGSYNSPLHF	TGTGCCAGCAGCTTGAACAGCGGCTCCTATAATTCACCCCTCCACTTT
few	TRBV4-3	.	TRBJ1-6	CASSPKLNSPLHF	TGCGCCAGCAGCCCCAAGCTAAATTCACCCCTCCACTTT
.	TRBV6-1	.	TRBJ1-4	CASSVRTWEKLFF	TGTGCCAGCAGTGTGCGGACATGGGAAAAACTGTTTTTT
.	TRBV2	TRBD2	TRBJ2-7	CASSYGGGGYEQYF	TGTGCCAGCAGTTACGGTGGGGGGGGATACGAGCAGTACTTC
.	TRBV7-7	TRBD1	TRBJ2-5	CASSETGDGKTQYF	TGTGCCAGCAGCGAGACAGGGGATGGGAAGACCCAGTACTTC
.	TRBV19	.	TRBJ2-6	CASSISGGGANVLTF	TGTGCCAGTAGTATATCGGGTGGTGGGGCCAACGTCCTGACTTTC
.	TRBV7-9	.	TRBJ2-7	CASSRQGGPYEQYF	TGTGCCAGCAGCCGCCAGGGGGGACCCTACGAGCAGTACTTC
.	TRBV6-5	TRBD1	TRBJ1-4	CASRRGQGAEKLFF	TGTGCCAGCAGAAGGGGACAGGGGGCGGAAAAACTGTTTTTT
.	TRBV5-4	.	TRBJ2-2	CASSLGGGLPGGELFF	TGTGCCAGCAGCTTGGGTGGGGGCTTACCGGGCGGGGAGCTGTTTTTT